Listed below are T cell receptor beta chains from one sample, sequenced in a study of cytomegalovirus exposure and HLA in healthy donors. Sequencing used immunoSEQ multiplex PCR; TCRdb keeps in-frame clones, though not all of them. The top ten hold 2% to 2.5% of the sample, which has roughly 99,000 clones, roughly 80% seen once. Specimen: PBMCs. Source of these receptors: a man younger than 45 in good health and CMV-seronegative. CDR3s include the opening cysteine and the closing phenylalanine or tryptophan. The D gene is left open where the match is weak. Clone size is stated in some rows and not others, as once, few, many or a class when expanded.

j_gene | d_gene | abundance | v_gene | CDR3nt | CDR3aa
TRBJ1-5 | . | few | TRBV5-6 | TGTGCCAGCAGCTTTGGGCGGGATCAGCCCCAGCATTTT | CASSFGRDQPQHF
TRBJ2-5 | . | . | TRBV5-4 | TGTGCCAGCAGCTTGGAGGGAGCAAAAGAGACCCAGTACTTC | CASSLEGAKETQYF
TRBJ1-3 | . | . | TRBV30 | TGTGCCTGGAGGACTTCTAACTCTGGAAACACCATATATTTT | CAWRTSNSGNTIYF
TRBJ1-5 | TRBD1 | . | TRBV6-5 | TGTGCCAGCAGCCCGACAGGGGGCAACAATCAGCCCCAGCATTTT | CASSPTGGNNQPQHF
TRBJ1-1 | TRBD1 | . | TRBV11-2 | TGTGCCAGCAGCCTGCGACAGGGGGGGGACACTGAAGCTTTCTTT | CASSLRQGGDTEAFF
TRBJ2-1 | . | . | TRBV30 | TGTGCCTGGAGTGGCCTCCGCACTGACAATGAGCAGTTCTTC | CAWSGLRTDNEQFF
TRBJ2-7 | TRBD1 | . | TRBV4-1 | TGCGCCAGCAGCTCGGTAGAGGGGGCCTCCTACGAGCAGTACTTC | CASSSVEGASYEQYF
TRBJ2-7 | TRBD1 | few | TRBV30 | TGTGCCTGGGCCTCTTACGGACAGGGGGCGTCCTACGAGCAGTACTTC | CAWASYGQGASYEQYF
TRBJ2-7 | TRBD2 | . | TRBV5-1 | TGCGCCAGCAGCTTACTAGCGGGAGGCGAGCAGTACTTC | CASSLLAGGEQYF
TRBJ1-4 | . | . | TRBV19 | TGTGCCAGTAGTATAACCGGGACAAAAGAAAAACTGTTTTTT | CASSITGTKEKLFF
TRBJ1-5 | . | . | TRBV11-2 | TGTGCCAGCAGCTTAGGAGGGATCCGCCAGCCCCAGCATTTT | CASSLGGIRQPQHF
TRBJ2-7 | TRBD1 | . | TRBV9 | TGTGCCAGCAGCGTAGCGGAGACAGGGACGTACGAGCAGTACTTC | CASSVAETGTYEQYF
TRBJ2-7 | TRBD1 | . | TRBV4-1 | TGCGCCAGCAGCCCGCCGGGACAGGACACAATGACGCAGTACTTC | CASSPPGQDTMTQYF
TRBJ2-7 | . | . | TRBV11-2 | TGTGCCAGCAGCTTCCGCGAGCAGTACTTC | CASSFREQYF
TRBJ2-1 | . | . | TRBV28 | TGTGCCAGCAGTGCGCAGGGTAATGAGCAGTTCTTC | CASSAQGNEQFF
TRBJ2-7 | . | . | TRBV5-1 | TGCGCCAGCAGCTTGGGGACAACGATGTACGAGCAGTACTTC | CASSLGTTMYEQYF
TRBJ2-3 | . | . | TRBV6-5 | TGTGCCAGCAGGTTCTCAAGCGGTACGCAGTATTTT | CASRFSSGTQYF
TRBJ2-1 | . | . | TRBV29-1 | TGCAGCGTTGAAGAGGAGACAGACAATGAGCAGTTCTTC | CSVEEETDNEQFF
TRBJ1-2 | . | . | TRBV9 | TGTGCCAGCAGCGTAGACAGGGACTATGGCTACACCTTC | CASSVDRDYGYTF
TRBJ1-1 | . | . | TRBV11-3 | TGTGCCAGCAGCCTACAGGAGAACACTGAAGCTTTCTTT | CASSLQENTEAFF
TRBJ2-7 | . | . | TRBV5-1 | TGCGCCAGCCGACCTTGGAGGGGCGAGCAGTACTTC | CASRPWRGEQYF
TRBJ2-5 | . | . | TRBV6-1 | TGTGCCAGCAGTGAATATATAGGGCCGGTAGCGCAGTACTTC | CASSEYIGPVAQYF
TRBJ2-3 | TRBD2 | . | TRBV9 | TGTGCCAGCAGCGTAGCGCTAGCGGGGGACCCAGATACGCAGTATTTT | CASSVALAGDPDTQYF
TRBJ2-7 | . | . | TRBV6-5 | TGTGCCAGCAGTTCCAGGGGCACCCGCGAGCAGTACTTC | CASSSRGTREQYF
TRBJ1-1 | TRBD1 | . | TRBV13 | TGTGCCAGCAGCGCCAAGACAGGGCTTCAAGCTTTCTTT | CASSAKTGLQAFF
TRBJ1-4 | . | . | TRBV4-1 | TGCGCCAGCAGCCGAGCTTCTTGGGGGGGAAGCACTAATGAAAAACTGTTTTTT | CASSRASWGGSTNEKLFF
TRBJ1-5 | . | . | TRBV6-1 | TGTGCCAGCAGTGCGGGACACAGCAATCAGCCCCAGCATTTT | CASSAGHSNQPQHF
TRBJ2-5 | . | . | TRBV19 | TGTGCCAGTAAGCGGACGAGGGCGGGTCAAGAGACCCAGTACTTC | CASKRTRAGQETQYF
TRBJ1-3 | . | few | TRBV9 | TGTGCCAGCAGCTTCGGACGGGAGCCCGCCCGAAACACCATATATTTT | CASSFGREPARNTIYF
TRBJ1-1 | TRBD1 | . | TRBV19 | TGTGCCAGTAGTTTGAGGGGGCGGGACAAGGGCACTGAAGCTTTCTTT | CASSLRGRDKGTEAFF
TRBJ1-5 | . | . | TRBV6-5 | TGTGCCAGCAGTTACGGGACACAGAATCAGCCCCAGCATTTT | CASSYGTQNQPQHF
TRBJ2-2 | TRBD1 | . | TRBV4-1 | TGCGCCAGCACGCGGTCCGGGACAGAGAACACCGGGGAGCTGTTTTTT | CASTRSGTENTGELFF
TRBJ1-6 | . | . | TRBV9 | TGTGCCAGCAGCGTAGATGGGAGAGCCGACTATAATTCACCCCTCCACTTT | CASSVDGRADYNSPLHF
TRBJ2-1 | TRBD1 | . | TRBV5-8 | TGTGCCAGCGGCCGGGACAGGGGCGGTGAGCAGTTCTTC | CASGRDRGGEQFF
TRBJ1-3 | TRBD1 | . | TRBV6-5 | TGTGCCAGCAGTTACTCGGACAGGTCTGGAAGCACCATATATTTT | CASSYSDRSGSTIYF
TRBJ1-1 | . | few | TRBV25-1 | TGTGCCAGCAGATGGGGGGGAGTGAACACTGAAGCTTTCTTT | CASRWGGVNTEAFF
TRBJ2-2 | TRBD2 | . | TRBV28 | TGTGCCAGCAGTTTGGGGGCGGGAGGGGCCACCGGGGAGCTGTTTTTT | CASSLGAGGATGELFF
TRBJ1-5 | . | . | TRBV25-1 | TGTGCCAGCGACGCGGAATTAGGATATCAGCCCCAGCATTTT | CASDAELGYQPQHF
TRBJ2-5 | TRBD2 | once | TRBV9 | TGTGCCAGCAGCGTTGGGGCGGGGGGGCCAAAAGAGACCCAGTACTTC | CASSVGAGGPKETQYF
TRBJ2-3 | TRBD2 | once | TRBV9 | TGTGCCAGCAGCGATAGCGGGGGTGCGACAGATACGCAGTATTTT | CASSDSGGATDTQYF
TRBJ1-6 | TRBD1 | once | TRBV30 | TGTGCCTGGAGTGACCCGGACAGGGGAAGTTCACCCCTCCACTTT | CAWSDPDRGSSPLHF
TRBJ2-1 | TRBD2 | . | TRBV5-1 | TGCGCCAGCAGCTCCATAGCGGGTTCCTACAATGAGCAGTTCTTC | CASSSIAGSYNEQFF
TRBJ2-7 | . | once | TRBV4-1 | TGCGCCAGCAGCCAAGATCTACCCTACGAGCAGTACTTC | CASSQDLPYEQYF
TRBJ1-5 | TRBD1 | . | TRBV6-4 | TGTGCCAGCAGTGAAGCAGGGGGCGGCAATCAGCCCCAGCATTTT | CASSEAGGGNQPQHF
TRBJ1-1 | . | . | TRBV7-9 | TGTGCCAGCAGCGTTTTCGCCATCCGGGGGAGAAGAGGGAACACTGAAGCTTTCTTT | CASSVFAIRGRRGNTEAFF
TRBJ1-5 | . | . | TRBV15 | TGTGCCACCAGCAGGGCCGGAAGGGGAAGCAATCAGCCCCAGCATTTT | CATSRAGRGSNQPQHF
TRBJ2-1 | TRBD2 | . | TRBV5-1 | TGCGCCAGCAGCCAATTCTCAAGCGGGGGGATAAACAATGAGCAGTTCTTC | CASSQFSSGGINNEQFF
TRBJ2-1 | . | . | TRBV28 | TGTGCCAGCAGTTTTTCGGGACTCAGCAATGAGCAGTTCTTC | CASSFSGLSNEQFF
TRBJ2-3 | TRBD1 | . | TRBV18 | TGTGCCAGCTCACTAGCCGGGACAGGGGGCACAGATACGCAGTATTTT | CASSLAGTGGTDTQYF
TRBJ2-4 | TRBD2 | . | TRBV4-1 | TGCGCCAGCAGCCAAGGCCTACTAGCGAAGATAGCCAAAAACATTCAGTACTTC | CASSQGLLAKIAKNIQYF
TRBJ2-2 | TRBD2 | once | TRBV9 | TGTGCCAGCAGCGTAGAGGGGACTAGCGACGGGGAGCTGTTTTTT | CASSVEGTSDGELFF
TRBJ1-4 | TRBD1 | . | TRBV9 | TGTGCCAGCAGCGGACAACAGGGGAGCTATGAAAAACTGTTTTTT | CASSGQQGSYEKLFF
TRBJ2-1 | TRBD2 | . | TRBV6-5 | TGTGCCAGCAGAATAGGACTAGGGGCCTACAATGAGCAGTTCTTC | CASRIGLGAYNEQFF
TRBJ2-2 | TRBD2 | . | TRBV29-1 | TGCAGCGTTGATTCTGGGACTAGCGGGATACTCAACACCGGGGAGCTGTTTTTT | CSVDSGTSGILNTGELFF
TRBJ2-7 | . | . | TRBV30 | TGTGCCTGGCAAACTGGGGCAGTTAGCTCCTACGAGCAGTACTTC | CAWQTGAVSSYEQYF
TRBJ1-1 | . | . | TRBV9 | TGTGCCAGCAGCTCAATCCCCCGGGAGGGGGGAACTGAAGCTTTCTTT | CASSSIPREGGTEAFF
TRBJ1-5 | . | . | TRBV28 | TGTGCCAGCAGTACCCGGGGAGATCAGCCCCAGCATTTT | CASSTRGDQPQHF